This T cell receptor (beta chain) was observed in a study of blood T cells in healthy people across ages. Whole-study results and caveats: The CMV status of each donor remained undetermined, and this could have confounded shifts in expanded clonotypes.

Healthy individuals of Caucasian origin from Russia, aged roughly 6 to 95, served as donors. Extracted total RNA amounted to at least 6 micrograms for each sample. V was cut by 0 bases and J by 5 bases, with 9 bases left in between. The CDR3 consists of 14 residues. Germline lookup yields CDR1 LGHDT and CDR2 YNNKEL (reference sequence). With respect to this clonotype: The antigen is undetermined.

Using a J-beta primer mix together with a sample-barcoded 5' primer, a second PCR was run for about 6 to 12 cycles. One entry per CDR3 protein, called by TCRdb with MiXCR from the 5' RACE reads. This table holds some 1,800,000 distinct CDR3 sequences, about 39% found once. This chain connects TRBV3-1 to TRBJ2-3; D unresolved. The sample taken for sequencing was blood. This clonotype was obtained from a human donor in good health. The CDR3 DNA sequence: TGTGCCAGCAGCCAAGAGCCAGCGAGAGATACGCAGTATTTT. This codes for CASSQEPARDTQYF.